Below, 30 T cell receptor beta chains from the same sample are listed, as sequenced in a study of shared clonotypes between healthy human individuals. This table comes from immunoSEQ multiplex PCR, and its TCRdb copy is limited to in-frame clones, with some not included. The table shows 1,500,000 or so clones, with roughly 96% occurring only once. Source material: naive CD4+ T cells sorted from blood. The subset was: CD45RA+ positively selected. These receptors were taken from a man younger than 40 in good health.

The rearrangement joins TRBV4-1 to TRBJ1-1; a possible D gene is TRBD1 (5 bases). The CDR3 has 18 amino acids. Trimming left V 1 base short and J 1 base short, with 19 bases between. The germline gives CDR1 MGHRA, CDR2 YSYEKL. The CDR3 DNA reads as TGCGCCAGCAGCCAAGTCTCCCCCCTATTTCAGGGGAACACTGAAGCTTTCTTT. It specifies CASSQVSPLFQGNTEAFF.

V usage is TRBV6-1 and J usage is TRBJ2-2; D may match TRBD1 or TRBD2 (5 bases each). The CDR3 runs 14 residues. Per the germline V gene, CDR1 is MNHNS and CDR2 is SASEGT. The ends were cut back, 8 bases at V and 6 bases at J, with 16 bases in the middle. For the CDR3, the DNA is TGTGCCAGCGGCAGGGACCGCCAAGCCGGGGAGCTGTTTTTT. It is translated as CASGRDRQAGELFF.

The chain is built from TRBV6-4 and TRBJ2-3; the D is unclear. Trimming left V 8 bases short and J 3 bases short, with 3 bases between. CDR3 size: 10 residues. Germline V lookup: CDR1 MRHNA, CDR2 SNTAGT. The CDR3 reads CASGTDTQYF. In DNA, the CDR3 is TGTGCCAGCGGGACAGATACGCAGTATTTT.

The chain combines TRBV11-2 with TRBJ1-5; D possibly corresponds to TRBD1 (5 bases). V dropped 5 bases and J dropped 1 base, with 6 bases sitting between them. Germline values: CDR1 SGHAT, CDR2 FQNNGV. The CDR3 is made up of 13 amino acids. CDR3 DNA: TGTGCCAGCAGCCGACAGAGCAATCAGCCCCAGCATTTT. It codes for CASSRQSNQPQHF.

This clone was observed once. V and J are TRBV7-9 and TRBJ2-1, with a possible D match to TRBD1 (5 bases). In germline, CDR1 is SEHNR, CDR2 FQNEAQ (reference sequence). V dropped 1 base and J dropped 4 bases, with 8 bases sitting between them. The CDR3 is made up of 14 amino acids. The CDR3 is CASSLGTHYNEQFF. DNA of the CDR3: TGTGCCAGCAGCTTAGGGACACATTACAATGAGCAGTTCTTC.

J is TRBJ1-1 and V is TRBV5-5; possibly TRBD1 for D (5 bases). The germline V gene encodes CDR1 SGHKS and CDR2 YYEKEE (reference sequence). The CDR3 runs to 14 residues. Trimming cost V 4 bases and J 1 base, with 11 bases left between them. Here the CDR3 reads CASSTWGQNTEAFF. The CDR3 DNA follows: TGTGCCAGCAGCACCTGGGGCCAGAACACTGAAGCTTTCTTT.

The chain employs TRBV27 and TRBJ1-3, with D perhaps TRBD1 (6 bases). Germline V CDR1 and CDR2: MNHEY, SMNVEV (reference sequence). The CDR3 has 15 amino acids. Trimming removed 5 bases at V and 4 bases at J, with 15 bases between. As DNA, the CDR3 is TGTGCCAGCAGTCTAAAACAGGGAACCGGAAACACCATATATTTT. Translation: CASSLKQGTGNTIYF.

The V call is TRBV5-1, the J call TRBJ2-1, with D perhaps matching TRBD2 (5 bases). Germline V gives CDR1 SGHRS, CDR2 YFSETQ. The ends were cut back, 4 bases at V and 4 bases at J, with 12 bases in the middle. The CDR3 totals 14 residues. In DNA form, the CDR3 reads TGCGCCAGCAGCGTTGCTTCGGGGTACAATGAGCAGTTCTTC. Its translation: CASSVASGYNEQFF.

The V and J genes are TRBV7-6 and TRBJ1-3; D remains ambiguous. The length of the CDR3 is 13 residues. Trimming cost V 2 bases and J 0 bases, with 2 bases left between them. The germline CDR1 and CDR2 sequences are SGHVS and FNYEAQ. CDR3 in amino acids: CASSLSSGNTIYF. CDR3 DNA sequence: TGTGCCAGCAGCTTAAGCTCTGGAAACACCATATATTTT.

The genes are TRBV19 and TRBJ2-6, with D possibly being TRBD1 (6 bases). CDR3 length: 15 amino acids. The germline CDR1 and CDR2 sequences are LNHDA and SQIVND (reference sequence). V was trimmed by 9 bases and J by 4 bases, leaving 16 bases between them. The CDR3 spells CASMIQGLGANVLTF. In DNA, the CDR3 is TGTGCCAGCATGATTCAGGGGCTAGGGGCCAACGTCCTGACTTTC.

The chain couples TRBV5-6 to TRBJ1-4; D is unclear. V lost 6 bases and J lost 10, with 7 bases in between. The CDR3 consists of 10 residues. Germline assignment: CDR1 SGHDT and CDR2 YYEEEE. The chain's CDR3 is CASILRKLFF. Written as DNA, the CDR3 is TGTGCCAGCATCCTGAGAAAACTGTTTTTT. Using reference TRBV5-6 and TRBJ1-4 for the parts outside the CDR3, the full variable domain is DAGVTQSPTHLIKTRGQQVTLRCSPKSGHDTVSWYQQALGQGPQFIFQYYEEEERQRGNFPDRFSGHQFPNYSSELNVNALLLGDSALYLCASILRKLFFGSGTQLSVL.

The chain joins TRBV28 to TRBJ2-2; D is unclear. Germline CDR1 and CDR2: MDHEN and SYDVKM. V was shortened by 8 bases and J by 0 bases, with 4 bases between the two germline ends. The CDR3 covers 12 residues. CDR3 protein: CASLTNTGELFF. In DNA form, the CDR3 reads TGTGCCAGCCTAACGAACACCGGGGAGCTGTTTTTT.

The chain couples TRBV6-5 to TRBJ2-2; TRBD1 aligns across 8 bases. The germline CDR1 and CDR2 sequences are MNHEY and SVGAGI. V was pared by 6 bases and J by 9 bases, with 9 bases of the junction left unmatched. The CDR3 consists of 14 residues. Here the CDR3 reads CASRQNRQGRELFF. DNA of the CDR3: TGTGCCAGCAGACAGAATAGACAGGGGAGGGAGCTGTTTTTT.

J is TRBJ2-3 and V is TRBV5-1; D may match TRBD1 or TRBD2 (5 bases each). The CDR3 length is 14 residues. The V end was cut by 4 bases, the J end by 3 bases, with 12 bases between. Per germline, CDR1 SGHRS and CDR2 YFSETQ. CDR3 loop: CASSRDPGTDTQYF. Written as DNA, the CDR3 is TGCGCCAGCAGCCGGGACCCCGGGACAGATACGCAGTATTTT.

The CDR3 sequence is CASRDSGRATGELFF. CDR3 DNA sequence: TGTGCCAGCAGGGATAGCGGGAGGGCCACCGGGGAGCTGTTTTTT. The chain has TRBV6-6 and TRBJ2-2, with TRBD2 matching 11 bases. This CDR3 is built from 15 residues. The germline V gene encodes CDR1 MNHNY and CDR2 SVGAGI (reference sequence). V shed 6 bases and J 4 bases; nucleotides not matched to a gene: 4.

The chain links TRBV11-2 to TRBJ2-7, with a tentative D call TRBD1 (5 bases). This CDR3 contains 15 residues. V dropped 6 bases and J dropped 3 bases, with 18 bases sitting between them. Germline CDR1 SGHAT, CDR2 FQNNGV. CDR3 in amino acids: CASRRPGSPFYEQYF. DNA of the CDR3: TGTGCCAGCAGACGCCCAGGGTCACCCTTCTACGAGCAGTACTTC.

This chain joins TRBV6-1 and TRBJ1-2, with no clear D. The V gene lost 2 bases and the J gene lost 5 bases, with 9 bases spanning the gap. The CDR3 is made up of 13 amino acids. Germline values: CDR1 MNHNS, CDR2 SASEGT. DNA of the CDR3: TGTGCCAGCAGTGAAAGTAGGGAATATGGCTACACCTTC. Its translation: CASSESREYGYTF.

This clone was seen only once. The V call is TRBV7-9, the J call TRBJ2-7; D gene ambiguous. This CDR3 is built from 14 residues. CDR1 is SEHNR and CDR2 is FQNEAQ in the germline V gene (reference sequence). V shed 4 bases and J shed 0 bases, with 10 bases lying between them. This CDR3 reads CASSYGPNSYEQYF. The DNA of the CDR3 is TGTGCCAGCAGCTACGGACCGAACTCCTACGAGCAGTACTTC.

The chain couples TRBV23-1 to TRBJ2-1; D is unclear. TRBV23-1 has ORF status, its function being uncertain. The V end lost 2 bases, the J end lost 0 bases, and 8 bases lay between the germline ends. CDR3 length: 15 amino acids. The CDR3 spells CASSQDFLSYNEQFF. The DNA of the CDR3 is TGCGCCAGCAGTCAAGACTTCCTCTCCTACAATGAGCAGTTCTTC.

The chain recombines TRBV10-3 with TRBJ1-2; TRBD1 is a possible D gene (6 bases). CDR3 length: 13 amino acids. Germline loops: CDR1 ENHRY, CDR2 SYGVKD. V gave up 8 bases and J gave up 2 bases, with 12 bases separating them. The CDR3: CAIGPGENYGYTF. The CDR3 DNA sequence: TGTGCCATCGGTCCAGGGGAGAACTATGGCTACACCTTC.

The gene calls are TRBV9 and TRBJ2-1, with D possibly matching TRBD2 (5 bases). The germline gives CDR1 SGDLS, CDR2 YYNGEE. The V end was cut by 0 bases, the J end by 0 bases, with 19 bases between. The CDR3 runs to 19 residues. CDR3 in DNA: TGTGCCAGCAGCGTAGCCTTCCCGAGCGGACTTAGCTCCTACAATGAGCAGTTCTTC. Its protein is CASSVAFPSGLSSYNEQFF.

The chain uses TRBV6-5 and TRBJ2-7; D is possibly TRBD1 or TRBD2 (5 bases each). The V gene lost 10 bases and the J gene lost 6 bases, with 13 bases spanning the gap. CDR3 length: 11 residues. Germline-derived CDR1 and CDR2 are MNHEY and SVGAGI. CDR3 in amino acids: CATKNGAEQYF. The DNA for the CDR3 is TGTGCCACCAAAAACGGGGCCGAGCAGTACTTC.

V usage is TRBV5-5 and J usage is TRBJ2-3; 16 bases are shared with TRBD2. Germline CDR1 is SGHKS and CDR2 is YYEKEE (reference sequence). The V and J ends lost 6 bases and 5 bases, in that order; junction bases with no gene match: 18. The CDR3 spans 20 residues. The CDR3 sequence: CASTTPLRGLAGGPLDTQYF. As DNA, the CDR3 is TGTGCCAGCACCACGCCTCTCAGGGGACTAGCGGGAGGGCCGTTAGATACGCAGTATTTT. Combining the CDR3 with reference TRBV5-5 and TRBJ2-3 gives the whole variable domain DAGVTQSPTHLIKTRGQQVTLRCSPISGHKSVSWYQQVLGQGPQFIFQYYEKEERGRGNFPDRFSARQFPNYSSELNVNALLLGDSALYLCASTTPLRGLAGGPLDTQYFGPGTRLTVL.

The J gene is TRBJ2-1, the V gene TRBV7-6; 7 bases are a match to TRBD2. CDR1 is SGHVS, CDR2 FNYEAQ, per germline. Germline trimming cut 6 bases from V and 7 bases from J; bases unmatched to any gene: 12. The CDR3 consists of 15 residues. The CDR3 nucleotides read TGTGCCAGCAGTACCTCCGGGACTACCAAAAATGAGCAGTTCTTC. Protein: CASSTSGTTKNEQFF. Combining the CDR3 with reference TRBV7-6 and TRBJ2-1 gives the whole variable domain GAGVSQSPRYKVTKRGQDVALRCDPISGHVSLYWYRQALGQGPEFLTYFNYEAQQDKSGLPNDRFSAERPEGSISTLTIQRTEQRDSAMYRCASSTSGTTKNEQFFGPGTRLTVL.

The chain joins TRBV27 to TRBJ2-7; tentative D call: TRBD1 (5 bases). Germline V gene data show CDR1 as MNHEY and CDR2 as SMNVEV (reference sequence). Between the trimmed V and J ends, which lost 5 bases and 2 bases, there was a span of 22 bases. CDR3 size: 17 residues. CDR3 DNA sequence: TGTGCCAGCAGTGGGCCCGGACACCCCTTTCCGGCCTACGAGCAGTACTTC. It codes for CASSGPGHPFPAYEQYF.

The chain employs TRBV6-6 and TRBJ2-5, with TRBD2 identical over 11 bases. V lost 5 bases, J lost 3 bases, and 2 bases stayed unmatched. The CDR3 is made up of 14 amino acids. The germline CDR1 and CDR2 sequences are MNHNY and SVGAGI (reference sequence). The CDR3 sequence is CASSKLAGEETQYF. CDR3 DNA sequence: TGTGCCAGCAGTAAACTAGCGGGAGAAGAGACCCAGTACTTC.

The V gene is TRBV19, the J gene TRBJ1-5; D gene uncertain. Trimming left V 3 bases short and J 9 bases short, with 21 bases between. The germline gives CDR1 LNHDA, CDR2 SQIVND (reference sequence). The CDR3 spans 16 residues. The DNA for the CDR3 is TGTGCCAGTAGTATCGACTGGACGGACCCCCCAGGGCCCCAGCATTTT. It translates to CASSIDWTDPPGPQHF. The full variable domain, rest sourced from reference TRBV19 and TRBJ1-5, is DGGITQSPKYLFRKEGQNVTLSCEQNLNHDAMYWYRQDPGQGLRLIYYSQIVNDFQKGDIAEGYSVSREKKESFPLTVTSAQKNPTAFYLCASSIDWTDPPGPQHFGDGTRLSIL.

The chain recombines TRBV7-9 with TRBJ2-5; weak D call: TRBD2 (6 bases). Deletions cut 4 bases from V and 0 bases from J, with 18 bases between. The CDR3 sequence is 17 residues long. Germline V gene lookup returns CDR1 SEHNR and CDR2 FQNEAQ (reference sequence). The CDR3 nucleotides read TGTGCCAGCAGCTCCAATAGCGGAGGAGAGTACCAAGAGACCCAGTACTTC. Translating gives CASSSNSGGEYQETQYF. Full variable domain (rest looked up from reference TRBV7-9 and TRBJ2-5): DTGVSQNPRHKITKRGQNVTFRCDPISEHNRLYWYRQTLGQGPEFLTYFQNEAQLEKSRLLSDRFSAERPKGSFSTLEIQRTEQGDSAMYLCASSSNSGGEYQETQYFGPGTRLLVL.

The chain uses TRBV28 and TRBJ2-6; D ambiguous. The germline V gene encodes CDR1 MDHEN and CDR2 SYDVKM. V lost 7 bases and J 0 bases, leaving 10 bases between the germline ends. The CDR3 has 15 amino acids. CDR3 sequence: CASIRAASGANVLTF. The DNA for the CDR3 is TGTGCCAGCATCCGCGCCGCCTCTGGGGCCAACGTCCTGACTTTC.

V and J are TRBV28 and TRBJ2-1; D call uncertain. This CDR3 is built from 12 residues. Germline-derived CDR1 and CDR2 are MDHEN and SYDVKM. V lost 3 bases to trimming and J lost 9 bases, with 9 bases between them. CDR3 protein: CASSLNRAEQFF. CDR3 in DNA: TGTGCCAGCAGTTTGAATCGCGCTGAGCAGTTCTTC.